This T cell receptor (beta chain) was documented in a study of T cell repertoires in cytomegalovirus infection. Study-level background: CMV infection plus the matching HLA type was flagged by public TCR beta signatures.

Details on this clonotype: What it recognizes is unknown.

This CDR3 region has 13 residues. Deletions cut 2 bases from V and 4 bases from J, with 7 bases between. TCRdb itself ran the reads through MiXCR, one entry per CDR3 protein. The data show about half a million distinct CDR3 sequences, about 33% seen once. The sequence was collected from a human donor in good health (CMV status not recorded). Some clones in this sample may be carry-over from other donors' samples. V gene TRBV12-3 or TRBV12-4 combines with J gene TRBJ2-3; D not resolved. Material: cultured PBMCs, obtained from culture after CMV antigen stimulation. The CDR3 here is CASSLRSPDTQYF. CDR3 bases: TGTGCCAGCAGTTTACGGTCCCCAGATACGCAGTATTTT.